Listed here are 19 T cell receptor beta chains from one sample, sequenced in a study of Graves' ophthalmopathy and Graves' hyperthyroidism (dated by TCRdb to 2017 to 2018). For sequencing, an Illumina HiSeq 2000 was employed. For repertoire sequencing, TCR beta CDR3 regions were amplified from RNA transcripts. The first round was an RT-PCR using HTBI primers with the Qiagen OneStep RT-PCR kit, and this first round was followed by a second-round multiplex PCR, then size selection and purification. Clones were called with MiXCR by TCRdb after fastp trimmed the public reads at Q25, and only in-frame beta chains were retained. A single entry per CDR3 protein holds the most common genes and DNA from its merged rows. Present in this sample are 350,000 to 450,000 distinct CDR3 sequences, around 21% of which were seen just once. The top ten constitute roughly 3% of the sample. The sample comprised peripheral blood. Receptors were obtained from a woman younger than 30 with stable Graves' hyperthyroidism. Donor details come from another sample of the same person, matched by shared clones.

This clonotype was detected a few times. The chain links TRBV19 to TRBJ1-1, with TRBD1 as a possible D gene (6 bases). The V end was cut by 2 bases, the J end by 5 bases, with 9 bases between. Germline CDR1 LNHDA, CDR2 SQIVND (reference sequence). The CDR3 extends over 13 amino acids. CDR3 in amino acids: CASSITGSTEAFF. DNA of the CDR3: TGTGCCAGTAGTATAACAGGGAGTACTGAAGCTTTCTTT.

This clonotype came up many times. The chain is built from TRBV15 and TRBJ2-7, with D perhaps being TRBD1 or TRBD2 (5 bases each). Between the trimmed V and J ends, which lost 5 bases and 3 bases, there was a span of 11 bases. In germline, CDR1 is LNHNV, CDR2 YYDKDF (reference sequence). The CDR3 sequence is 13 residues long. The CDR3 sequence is CATSPRGDYEQYF. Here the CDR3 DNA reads TGTGCCACCAGCCCAAGAGGGGACTACGAGCAGTACTTC.

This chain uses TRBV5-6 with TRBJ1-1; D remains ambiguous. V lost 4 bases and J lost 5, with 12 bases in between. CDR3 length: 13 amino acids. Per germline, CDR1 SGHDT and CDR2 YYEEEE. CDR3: CASSASPGTEAFF. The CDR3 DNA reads TGTGCCAGCAGCGCTTCCCCTGGGACTGAAGCTTTCTTT.

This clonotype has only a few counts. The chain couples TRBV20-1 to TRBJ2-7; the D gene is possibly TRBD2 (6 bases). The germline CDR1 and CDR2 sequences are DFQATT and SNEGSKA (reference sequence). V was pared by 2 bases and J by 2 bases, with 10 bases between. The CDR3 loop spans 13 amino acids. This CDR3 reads CSARLWGAYEQYF. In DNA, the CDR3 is TGCAGTGCTAGACTCTGGGGGGCCTACGAGCAGTACTTC.

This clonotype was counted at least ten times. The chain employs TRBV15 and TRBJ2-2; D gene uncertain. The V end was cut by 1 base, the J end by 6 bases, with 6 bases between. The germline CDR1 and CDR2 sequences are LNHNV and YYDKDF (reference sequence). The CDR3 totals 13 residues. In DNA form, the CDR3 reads TGTGCCACCAGCAGAGGGTACGCCGGGGAGCTGTTTTTT. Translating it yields CATSRGYAGELFF.

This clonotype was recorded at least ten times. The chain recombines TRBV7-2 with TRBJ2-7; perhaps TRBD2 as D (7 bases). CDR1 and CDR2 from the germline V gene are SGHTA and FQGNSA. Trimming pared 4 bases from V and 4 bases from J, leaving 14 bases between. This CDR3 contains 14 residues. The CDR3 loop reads CASSSSGGGYEQYF. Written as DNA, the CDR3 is TGTGCCAGCAGCTCTAGCGGAGGGGGATACGAGCAGTACTTC. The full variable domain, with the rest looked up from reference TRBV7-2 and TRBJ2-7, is GAGVSQSPSNKVTEKGKDVELRCDPISGHTALYWYRQSLGQGLEFLIYFQGNSAPDKSGLPSDRFSAERTGGSVSTLTIQRTQQEDSAVYLCASSSSGGGYEQYFGPGTRLTVT.

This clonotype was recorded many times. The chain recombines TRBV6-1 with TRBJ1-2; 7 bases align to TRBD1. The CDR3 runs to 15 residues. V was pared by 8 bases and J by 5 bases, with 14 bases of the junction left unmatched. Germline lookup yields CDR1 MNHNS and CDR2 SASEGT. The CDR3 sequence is CASGSTGSLFYGYTF. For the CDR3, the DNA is TGTGCCAGCGGGTCGACAGGGTCCCTATTTTATGGCTACACCTTC.

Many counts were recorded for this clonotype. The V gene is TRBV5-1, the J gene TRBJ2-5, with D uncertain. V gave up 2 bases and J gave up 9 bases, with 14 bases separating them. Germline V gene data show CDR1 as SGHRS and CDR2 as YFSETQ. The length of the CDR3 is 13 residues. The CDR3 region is CASSFGPTRAQYF. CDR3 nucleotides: TGCGCCAGCAGCTTTGGGCCGACAAGGGCCCAGTACTTC.

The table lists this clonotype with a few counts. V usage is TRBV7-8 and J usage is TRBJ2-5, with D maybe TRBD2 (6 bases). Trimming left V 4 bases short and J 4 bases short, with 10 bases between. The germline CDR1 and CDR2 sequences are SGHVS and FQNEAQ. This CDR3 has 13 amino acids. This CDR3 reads CASSSGGVETQYF. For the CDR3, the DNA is TGTGCCAGCAGCTCTGGAGGGGTAGAGACCCAGTACTTC.

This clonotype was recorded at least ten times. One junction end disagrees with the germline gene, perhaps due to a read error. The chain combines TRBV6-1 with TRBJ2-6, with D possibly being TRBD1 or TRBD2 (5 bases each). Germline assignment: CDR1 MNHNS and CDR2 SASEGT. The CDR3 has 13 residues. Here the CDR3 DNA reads TGCGGGGCCCTAAGCCCTGGGGCCAACGTCCTGACTTTC. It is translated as CGALSPGANVLTF.

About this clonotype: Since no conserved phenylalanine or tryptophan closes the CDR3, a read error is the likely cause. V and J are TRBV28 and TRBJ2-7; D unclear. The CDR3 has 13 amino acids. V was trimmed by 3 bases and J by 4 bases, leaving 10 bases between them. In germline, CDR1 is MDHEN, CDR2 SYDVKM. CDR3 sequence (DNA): TGTGCCAGCAGTTTCCCTGGCTCTTACGAGCAGTACTAC. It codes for CASSFPGSYEQYY.

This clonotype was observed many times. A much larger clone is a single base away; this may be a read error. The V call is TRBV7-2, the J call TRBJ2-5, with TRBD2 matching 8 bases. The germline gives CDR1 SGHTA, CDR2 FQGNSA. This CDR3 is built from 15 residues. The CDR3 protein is CASSLGGGYQETKYF. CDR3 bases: TGTGCCAGCAGCTTAGGCGGGGGGTACCAAGAGACCAAGTACTTC.

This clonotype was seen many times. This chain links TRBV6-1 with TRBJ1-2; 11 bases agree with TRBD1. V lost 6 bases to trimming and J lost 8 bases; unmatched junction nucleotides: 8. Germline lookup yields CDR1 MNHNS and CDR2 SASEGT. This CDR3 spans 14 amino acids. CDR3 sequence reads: CASRTGQGDFGYTF. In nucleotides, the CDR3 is TGTGCCAGCAGGACGGGACAGGGGGATTTCGGCTACACCTTC.

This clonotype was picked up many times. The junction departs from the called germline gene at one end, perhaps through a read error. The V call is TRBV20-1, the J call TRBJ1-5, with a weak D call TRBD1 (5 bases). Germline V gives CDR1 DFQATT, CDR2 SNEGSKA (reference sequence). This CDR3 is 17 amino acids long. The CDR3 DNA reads TGCAGTACTAGCCAGGGAGAGCGGTCTGTTAGCAATCAGCCCCAGCATTTT. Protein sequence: CSTSQGERSVSNQPQHF.

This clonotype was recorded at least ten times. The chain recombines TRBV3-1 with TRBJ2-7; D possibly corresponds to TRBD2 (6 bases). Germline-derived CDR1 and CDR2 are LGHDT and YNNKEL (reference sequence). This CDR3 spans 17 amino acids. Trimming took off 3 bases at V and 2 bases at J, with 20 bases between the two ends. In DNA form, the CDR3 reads TGTGCCAGCAGCCAGGCAGTCCGGGGGAGGATGACCTACGAGCAGTACTTC. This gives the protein CASSQAVRGRMTYEQYF.

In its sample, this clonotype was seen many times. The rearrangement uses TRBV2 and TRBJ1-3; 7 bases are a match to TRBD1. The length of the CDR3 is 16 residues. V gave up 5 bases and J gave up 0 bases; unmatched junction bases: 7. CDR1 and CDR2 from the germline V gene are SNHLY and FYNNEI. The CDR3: CASSPGQASSGNTIYF. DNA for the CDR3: TGTGCCAGCAGTCCCGGACAGGCTAGCTCTGGAAACACCATATATTTT.

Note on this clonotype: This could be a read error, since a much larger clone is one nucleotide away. The CDR3 DNA is TGTGCCTGGATTCGGGACACAAACGCTGGAAACACCATATATTTT. Translated: CAWIRDTNAGNTIYF. The chain has TRBV30 and TRBJ1-3; weak D call: TRBD1 (6 bases). Trimming took 4 bases from V and 2 from J, leaving 15 bases between them. The CDR3 covers 15 residues. Per germline, CDR1 GTSNPN and CDR2 SVGIG (reference sequence).

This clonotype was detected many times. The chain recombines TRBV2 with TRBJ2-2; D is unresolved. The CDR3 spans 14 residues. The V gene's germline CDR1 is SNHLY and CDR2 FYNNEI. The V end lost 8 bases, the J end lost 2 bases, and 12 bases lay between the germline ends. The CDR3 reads CASGKAANTGELFF. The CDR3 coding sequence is TGTGCCAGCGGTAAGGCGGCAAACACCGGGGAGCTGTTTTTT.

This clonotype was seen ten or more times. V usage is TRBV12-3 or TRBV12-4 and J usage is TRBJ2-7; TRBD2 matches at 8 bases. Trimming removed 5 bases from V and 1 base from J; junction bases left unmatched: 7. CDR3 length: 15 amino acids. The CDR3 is CASSPLSGGSYEQYF. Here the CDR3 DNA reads TGTGCCAGCAGTCCCCTGAGCGGGGGTTCCTACGAGCAGTACTTC.